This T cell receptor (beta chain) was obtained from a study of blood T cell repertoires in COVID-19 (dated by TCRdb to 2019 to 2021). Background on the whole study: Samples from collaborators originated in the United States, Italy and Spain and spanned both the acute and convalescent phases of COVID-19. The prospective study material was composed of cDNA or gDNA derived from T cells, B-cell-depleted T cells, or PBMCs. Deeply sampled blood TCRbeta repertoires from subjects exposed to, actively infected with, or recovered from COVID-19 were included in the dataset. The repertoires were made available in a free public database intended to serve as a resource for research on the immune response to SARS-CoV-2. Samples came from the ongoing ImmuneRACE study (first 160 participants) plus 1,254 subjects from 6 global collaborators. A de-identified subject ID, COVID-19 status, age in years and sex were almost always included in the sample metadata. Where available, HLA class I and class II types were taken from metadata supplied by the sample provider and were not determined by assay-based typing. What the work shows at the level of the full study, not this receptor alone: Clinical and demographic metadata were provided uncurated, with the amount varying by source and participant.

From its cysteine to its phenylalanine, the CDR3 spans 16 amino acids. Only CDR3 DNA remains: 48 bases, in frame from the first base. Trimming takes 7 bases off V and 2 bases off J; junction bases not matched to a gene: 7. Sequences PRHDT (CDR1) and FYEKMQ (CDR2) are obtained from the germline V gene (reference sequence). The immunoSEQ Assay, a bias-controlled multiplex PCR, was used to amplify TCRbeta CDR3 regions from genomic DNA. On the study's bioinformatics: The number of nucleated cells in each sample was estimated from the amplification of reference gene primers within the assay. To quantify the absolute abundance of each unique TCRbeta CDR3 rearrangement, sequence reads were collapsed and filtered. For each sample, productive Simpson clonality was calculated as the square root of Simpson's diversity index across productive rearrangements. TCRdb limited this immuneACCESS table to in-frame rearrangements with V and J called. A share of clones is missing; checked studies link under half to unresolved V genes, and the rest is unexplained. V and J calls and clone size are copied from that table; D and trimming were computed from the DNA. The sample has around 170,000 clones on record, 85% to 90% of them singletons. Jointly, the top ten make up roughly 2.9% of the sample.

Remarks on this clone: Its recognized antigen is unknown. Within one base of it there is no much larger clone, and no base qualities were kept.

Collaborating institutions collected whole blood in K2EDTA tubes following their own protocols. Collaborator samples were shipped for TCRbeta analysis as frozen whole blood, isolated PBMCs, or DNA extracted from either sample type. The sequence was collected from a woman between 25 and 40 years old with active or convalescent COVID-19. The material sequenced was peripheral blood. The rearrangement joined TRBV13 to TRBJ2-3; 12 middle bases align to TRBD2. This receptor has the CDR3 CASTYTSGGPTDTQYF. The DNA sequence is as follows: TGTGCCAGCACTTATACTAGCGGGGGGCCCACAGATACGCAGTATTTT.